These 18 T cell receptor beta chains came from one sample sequenced in a study of blood T cell repertoires in COVID-19. Clones were sequenced by immunoSEQ multiplex PCR, and TCRdb holds only the in-frame ones, with some missing. The table lists 220,000 or so clones, 84% of them singletons. Sequencing was performed on peripheral blood. These receptors were collected from a woman aged 60-75 years who had recovered from COVID-19.

V gene TRBV18 combines with J gene TRBJ1-6, with D possibly TRBD1 on 5 matching bases. The germline V gene has CDR1 KGHSH and CDR2 LQKENI. CDR3 length: 16 residues. V lost 4 bases, J lost 0 bases, and 10 bases lay in between. Here the CDR3 DNA reads TGTGCCAGCTCACAGAGACAGAGCTCCTATAATTCACCCCTCCACTTT. The encoded protein is CASSQRQSSYNSPLHF.

The V gene is TRBV4-1, the J gene TRBJ1-2, with 11 nucleotides matching TRBD1. The CDR3 covers 19 residues. Germline V gene sequence: CDR1 MGHRA, CDR2 YSYEKL. The ends lost 2 bases at V and 4 bases at J; junction bases unmatched: 15. CDR3 loop: CASSQRGEDRGLKGYGYTF. CDR3 bases: TGCGCCAGCAGCCAAAGAGGGGAGGACAGGGGGCTTAAGGGCTATGGCTACACCTTC.

This clone is a singleton in its sample. The genes are TRBV7-8 and TRBJ1-4; the D is unclear. The germline V gene encodes CDR1 SGHVS and CDR2 FQNEAQ. The CDR3 length is 14 residues. V was shortened by 4 bases and J by 3 bases, with 9 bases between the two germline ends. The CDR3: CASSSPSPNEKLFF. For the CDR3, the DNA is TGTGCCAGCAGCTCCCCCAGTCCTAATGAAAAACTGTTTTTT.

The chain's CDR3 is CASSQDPWTAFNYEQYF. Written as DNA, the CDR3 is TGTGCCAGCAGCCAAGATCCCTGGACAGCGTTCAACTACGAGCAGTACTTC. This sequence joins TRBV3-1 (or the pseudogene TRBV3-2) and TRBJ2-7, with D perhaps TRBD1 (6 bases). Trimming removed 0 bases at V and 3 bases at J, with 18 bases between. Germline lookup yields CDR1 LGHDT and CDR2 YNNKEL (reference sequence). This CDR3 is 17 amino acids long.

This clone has only one observation. V usage is TRBV30 and J usage is TRBJ1-3, with 7 bases matching TRBD1. The CDR3 spans 17 residues. The V gene's germline CDR1 is GTSNPN and CDR2 SVGIG (reference sequence). The V gene end was trimmed by 3 bases and the J gene end by 0 bases; junction bases not matched to a gene: 11. As DNA, the CDR3 is TGTGCCTGGAGGATACTCGGACAGGTTAGCTCTGGAAACACCATATATTTT. This gives the protein CAWRILGQVSSGNTIYF.

This sequence joins TRBV30 and TRBJ2-2; weak D call: TRBD2 (6 bases). Trimming stripped 3 bases from V and 5 bases from J, with 13 bases between. The CDR3 has 14 residues. Germline CDR1 reads GTSNPN; CDR2 reads SVGIG (reference sequence). The chain's CDR3 is CAWREGSGTGELFF. CDR3 DNA: TGTGCCTGGAGGGAGGGCTCGGGGACCGGGGAGCTGTTTTTT.

This sequence joins TRBV7-2 and TRBJ2-5; 12 positions match TRBD2. CDR1 is SGHTA, CDR2 FQGNSA, per germline. Trimming took 0 bases from V and 3 from J; bases not matched to a gene: 8. The CDR3 covers 18 residues. CDR3 sequence reads: CASSLAVWTSGEEETQYF. CDR3 nucleotide sequence: TGTGCCAGCAGCTTAGCGGTCTGGACTAGCGGGGAAGAAGAGACCCAGTACTTC.

The CDR3 DNA is TGCAGTGCTAGTCAACTAGCGGGGGGGCGAGATACGCAGTATTTT. Translation gives CSASQLAGGRDTQYF. The J gene is TRBJ2-3, the V gene TRBV20-1; TRBD2 aligns across 13 bases. With V trimmed by 3 bases and J by 5 bases, 5 bases remained unmatched. The germline V gene encodes CDR1 DFQATT and CDR2 SNEGSKA (reference sequence). The CDR3 has 15 residues.

The CDR3 bases are TGTGCCAGCAGCCAGACAGGGCTGACCTACGAGCAGTACTTC. This encodes CASSQTGLTYEQYF. The genes are TRBV3-1 (or the pseudogene TRBV3-2) and TRBJ2-7, with 7 bases lining up with TRBD1. This CDR3 spans 14 amino acids. Trimming at V came to 3 bases and at J to 2 bases, leaving 4 bases not matched to a gene. Germline V gene data show CDR1 as LGHDT and CDR2 as YNNKEL (reference sequence).

V is TRBV5-4 and J is TRBJ1-1; D uncertain. V was cut by 0 bases and J by 4 bases, with 10 bases left in between. CDR1 SGHNT and CDR2 YYREEE come from the germline V gene (reference sequence). The CDR3 has 14 residues. The CDR3 here is CASSLGTIGTEAFF. Here the CDR3 DNA reads TGTGCCAGCAGCTTGGGCACTATAGGCACTGAAGCTTTCTTT.

This clone appeared a single time. This chain connects TRBV7-9 to TRBJ2-7; tentatively, D is TRBD1 (6 bases). The CDR3 covers 12 residues. Germline-derived CDR1 and CDR2 are SEHNR and FQNEAQ (reference sequence). Trimming removed 5 bases from V and 2 bases from J, with 7 bases in between. CDR3 in DNA: TGTGCCAGCAGCCGGACAGCCTACGAGCAGTACTTC. Protein product: CASSRTAYEQYF.

The DNA for the CDR3 is TGCGCCAGCAGCCAAGGGACAGGGAGTAAATCCTACGAGCAGTACTTC. Translating it yields CASSQGTGSKSYEQYF. The V call is TRBV4-1, the J call TRBJ2-7; TRBD1 agrees at 8 bases. The germline V gene has CDR1 MGHRA and CDR2 YSYEKL. Unmatched junction bases numbered 6, after V lost 1 base and J lost 1 base. CDR3 length equals 16 residues.

This clone has just one count. This chain uses TRBV9 with TRBJ2-7; TRBD2 agrees at 12 bases. Germline-derived CDR1 and CDR2 are SGDLS and YYNGEE. J was trimmed by 4 bases and V by 0 bases; bases with no gene match: 5. The CDR3 totals 16 residues. Here the CDR3 reads CASSVAPSGGAYEQYF. CDR3 nucleotide sequence: TGTGCCAGCAGCGTAGCCCCTAGCGGGGGGGCATACGAGCAGTACTTC.

The chain is built from TRBV29-1 and TRBJ1-2; possibly TRBD1 for D (5 bases). The CDR3 totals 14 residues. Germline assignment: CDR1 SQVTM and CDR2 ANQGSEA. The V end was cut by 5 bases, the J end by 7 bases, with 20 bases between. CDR3 amino acids: CSVNPFQGTGGYTF. The CDR3 nucleotides read TGCAGCGTTAACCCATTTCAGGGAACCGGTGGCTACACCTTC. Full variable domain (outside the CDR3, taken from reference TRBV29-1 and TRBJ1-2): SAVISQKPSRDICQRGTSLTIQCQVDSQVTMMFWYRQQPGQSLTLIATANQGSEATYESGFVIDKFPISRPNLTFSTLTVSNMSPEDSSIYLCSVNPFQGTGGYTFGSGTRLTVV.

The chain uses TRBV7-6 and TRBJ1-4; 7 bases agree with TRBD1. Germline values: CDR1 SGHVS, CDR2 FNYEAQ. Losses at the gene ends were 5 bases for V and 4 bases for J; bases not matched to a gene: 19. This CDR3 spans 19 amino acids. The CDR3 protein is CASSGEWWATGIFNEKLFF. The CDR3 coding sequence is TGTGCCAGCAGCGGAGAGTGGTGGGCGACAGGGATCTTTAATGAAAAACTGTTTTTT.

The chain recombines TRBV29-1 with TRBJ2-1; 10 nucleotides match TRBD2. The CDR3 spans 14 residues. The ends lost 7 bases at V and 4 bases at J; junction bases unmatched: 7. The germline CDR1 and CDR2 sequences are SQVTM and ANQGSEA. Written as DNA, the CDR3 is TGCAGCGGATCCCGGACTAGCGGTTACAATGAGCAGTTCTTC. This gives the protein CSGSRTSGYNEQFF.

The chain is built from TRBV27 and TRBJ2-2, with 12 positions matching TRBD2. CDR1 and CDR2 from the germline V gene are MNHEY and SMNVEV (reference sequence). Trimming cost V 8 bases and J 5 bases; bases outside gene matches: 3. CDR3 size: 14 residues. As DNA, the CDR3 is TGTGCCAGCTCGACTAGCGGGGGTACCGGGGAGCTGTTTTTT. It specifies CASSTSGGTGELFF.

This clone was detected only once. This chain connects TRBV6-6 to TRBJ1-2; 7 bases agree with TRBD1. Germline V CDR1 and CDR2: MNHNY, SVGAGI (reference sequence). With 10 bases clipped from V and 0 bases from J, the junction kept 8 bases outside the gene matches. The CDR3 is made up of 14 amino acids. CDR3 DNA: TGTGCCACTCGACAGGGCAGAGCTAACTATGGCTACACCTTC. It translates to CATRQGRANYGYTF.